These 13 T cell receptor beta chains were all obtained from the same sample, sequenced in a study of T cell responses to AZD1222 COVID-19 vaccine. Only in-frame clones appear in the TCRdb table, and some are missing; sequencing was by immunoSEQ multiplex PCR. The profile shows around 200,000 clones, over 80% of them singletons. The starting material was peripheral blood, obtained 28 days after the second dose of the MenACWY control vaccine. The receptors come from an adult who received the MenACWY meningococcal vaccine as a control.

CDR3 in amino acids: CASSIRSENYGYTF. The CDR3 coding sequence is TGTGCCAGTAGTATCAGATCCGAGAACTATGGCTACACCTTC. The chain has TRBV19 and TRBJ1-2; D uncertain. The germline V gene has CDR1 LNHDA and CDR2 SQIVND (reference sequence). Trimming took off 3 bases at V and 2 bases at J, with 10 bases between the two ends. This CDR3 has 14 residues.

The DNA of the CDR3 is TGTGCCAGCAGCTACACTAGCGGGGGGGCCGCCGGGGAGCTGTTTTTT. It specifies CASSYTSGGAAGELFF. The chain recombines TRBV3-1 (or the pseudogene TRBV3-2) with TRBJ2-2, with 13 bases identical to TRBD2. Germline assignment: CDR1 LGHDT and CDR2 YNNKEL (reference sequence). The CDR3 is 16 amino acids. Germline trimming cut 5 bases from V and 6 bases from J; bases unmatched to any gene: 6.

The chain recombines TRBV5-1 with TRBJ2-5; a possible D gene is TRBD2 (7 bases). Germline V lookup: CDR1 SGHRS, CDR2 YFSETQ. The CDR3 is 15 residues long. The germline V and J ends were trimmed by 4 bases and 3 bases, with 16 bases remaining between them. CDR3 protein: CASSTGGYREETQYF. In DNA, the CDR3 is TGCGCCAGCAGCACGGGGGGCTACAGGGAAGAGACCCAGTACTTC.

The chain combines TRBV3-1 (or the pseudogene TRBV3-2) with TRBJ1-1; D remains ambiguous. The ends were cut back, 3 bases at V and 3 bases at J, with 11 bases in the middle. CDR3 length equals 14 residues. Germline CDR1 LGHDT, CDR2 YNNKEL (reference sequence). The CDR3 nucleotides read TGTGCCAGCAGCCAGGGGTGGGGAGACACTGAAGCTTTCTTT. Translated: CASSQGWGDTEAFF.

The chain is built from TRBV6-5 and TRBJ1-5; unclear D gene. The germline V and J ends were trimmed by 6 bases and 3 bases, with 6 bases remaining between them. The CDR3 consists of 12 residues. Germline loops: CDR1 MNHEY, CDR2 SVGAGI. The CDR3 loop reads CASRKYNQPQHF. The CDR3, as DNA: TGTGCCAGCAGAAAATACAATCAGCCCCAGCATTTT.

This chain uses TRBV4-2 with TRBJ1-1; maybe TRBD1 (5 bases). Germline-derived CDR1 and CDR2 are LGHNA and YNFKEQ. The CDR3 runs 17 residues. Trimming shortened V by 1 base and J by 6 bases, and 21 bases separated the two germline ends. This chain's CDR3 is CASSQAPARAREAEAFF. The CDR3 DNA is TGTGCCAGCAGCCAAGCCCCGGCCAGGGCTCGGGAGGCTGAAGCTTTCTTT.

The chain links TRBV6-6 to TRBJ1-2; the match to TRBD1 covers 7 bases. CDR1 MNHNY and CDR2 SVGAGI come from the germline V gene (reference sequence). Trimming cost V 8 bases and J 4 bases; bases outside gene matches: 10. The CDR3 is 14 residues long. CDR3 DNA: TGTGCCAGCGGTACACCGGGACAGAGCTATGGCTACACCTTC. Its protein product is CASGTPGQSYGYTF.

This sequence joins TRBV28 and TRBJ1-2; the D is unclear. Germline V gives CDR1 MDHEN, CDR2 SYDVKM. The CDR3 loop spans 14 amino acids. V was clipped by 3 bases and J by 4 bases, with 12 bases between them. CDR3 region: CASSFSRAVYGYTF. The CDR3 region has the DNA TGTGCCAGCAGTTTTTCAAGGGCAGTCTATGGCTACACCTTC.

This chain uses TRBV7-2 with TRBJ1-2; the D gene is possibly TRBD1 (5 bases). Trimming cost V 5 bases and J 9 bases, with 16 bases left between them. This CDR3 contains 13 residues. Germline V gene sequence: CDR1 SGHTA, CDR2 FQGNSA. CDR3 in amino acids: CASSPPGGNRYTF. CDR3 DNA sequence: TGTGCCAGCAGCCCCCCTGGGGGGAACCGCTACACCTTC.

The chain links TRBV11-2 to TRBJ1-2; D gene unclear. The length of the CDR3 is 12 residues. CDR1 SGHAT and CDR2 FQNNGV come from the germline V gene. Trimming removed 10 bases from V and 8 bases from J, with 17 bases in between. This chain's CDR3 is CAIERKYVGYTF. The CDR3 region has the DNA TGTGCCATTGAGCGAAAGTACGTCGGCTACACCTTC.

The chain is built from TRBV4-2 and TRBJ2-7; D is undetermined. The length of the CDR3 is 14 residues. Germline CDR1 and CDR2: LGHNA and YNFKEQ. The V gene lost 0 bases and the J gene lost 0 bases, with 6 bases spanning the gap. The CDR3 is CASSQDRSSYEQYF. Written as DNA, the CDR3 is TGTGCCAGCAGCCAAGACAGGAGCTCCTACGAGCAGTACTTC.

The rearrangement joins TRBV29-1 to TRBJ2-3; a weak D match, TRBD2 (6 bases). V lost 7 bases, J lost 3 bases, and 23 bases lay in between. The CDR3 runs 16 residues. CDR1 is SQVTM and CDR2 is ANQGSEA in the germline V gene. The CDR3, as DNA: TGCAGCGGTCGTGATCAGGGCCTCGCGGGAACAGATACGCAGTATTTT. Translation: CSGRDQGLAGTDTQYF.

The chain uses TRBV4-3 and TRBJ2-7; weak D call: TRBD2 (5 bases). CDR1 LGHNA and CDR2 YSLEER come from the germline V gene. Trimming took off 1 base at V and 0 bases at J, with 10 bases between the two ends. The CDR3 spans 15 residues. The CDR3 DNA sequence: TGCGCCAGCAGCCAAGCGGACTCCAGCTCCTACGAGCAGTACTTC. Amino acids: CASSQADSSSYEQYF.